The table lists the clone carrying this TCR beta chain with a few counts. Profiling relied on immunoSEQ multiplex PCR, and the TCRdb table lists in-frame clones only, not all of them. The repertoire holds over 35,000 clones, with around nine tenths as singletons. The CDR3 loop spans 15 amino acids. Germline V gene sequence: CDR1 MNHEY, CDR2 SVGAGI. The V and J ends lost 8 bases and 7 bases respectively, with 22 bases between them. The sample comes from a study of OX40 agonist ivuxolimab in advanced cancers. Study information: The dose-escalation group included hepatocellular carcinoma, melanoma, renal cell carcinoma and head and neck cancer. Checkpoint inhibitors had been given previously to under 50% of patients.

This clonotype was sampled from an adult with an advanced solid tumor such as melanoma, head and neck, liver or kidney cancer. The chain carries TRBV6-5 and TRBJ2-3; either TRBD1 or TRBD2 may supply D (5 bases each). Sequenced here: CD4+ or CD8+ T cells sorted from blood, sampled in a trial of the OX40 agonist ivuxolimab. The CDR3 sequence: CASQRGPSLEHTQYF. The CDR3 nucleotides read TGTGCCAGCCAAAGGGGACCGAGCCTAGAACATACGCAGTATTTT.